Only one count was recorded for the clone carrying this TCR beta chain. CDR1 and CDR2 from the germline V gene are MNHEY and SVGAGI. The CDR3 extends over 16 amino acids. Trimming removed 0 bases from V and 0 bases from J, with 10 bases in between. These data come from a study of blood T cell repertoires in COVID-19. Generated by immunoSEQ multiplex PCR, the TCRdb table keeps only in-frame clones and is missing some. The sample carries about 54,000 clones, around 86% recorded once. The receptor was isolated from a man aged 45-65 years with active COVID-19. This rearrangement joins TRBV6-5 to TRBJ2-3, with D tentatively TRBD2 (6 bases). The sample consisted of peripheral blood. The CDR3, as DNA: TGTGCCAGCAGTTACTCGCCTAGCGCGAGCACAGATACGCAGTATTTT. This translates into CASSYSPSASTDTQYF.